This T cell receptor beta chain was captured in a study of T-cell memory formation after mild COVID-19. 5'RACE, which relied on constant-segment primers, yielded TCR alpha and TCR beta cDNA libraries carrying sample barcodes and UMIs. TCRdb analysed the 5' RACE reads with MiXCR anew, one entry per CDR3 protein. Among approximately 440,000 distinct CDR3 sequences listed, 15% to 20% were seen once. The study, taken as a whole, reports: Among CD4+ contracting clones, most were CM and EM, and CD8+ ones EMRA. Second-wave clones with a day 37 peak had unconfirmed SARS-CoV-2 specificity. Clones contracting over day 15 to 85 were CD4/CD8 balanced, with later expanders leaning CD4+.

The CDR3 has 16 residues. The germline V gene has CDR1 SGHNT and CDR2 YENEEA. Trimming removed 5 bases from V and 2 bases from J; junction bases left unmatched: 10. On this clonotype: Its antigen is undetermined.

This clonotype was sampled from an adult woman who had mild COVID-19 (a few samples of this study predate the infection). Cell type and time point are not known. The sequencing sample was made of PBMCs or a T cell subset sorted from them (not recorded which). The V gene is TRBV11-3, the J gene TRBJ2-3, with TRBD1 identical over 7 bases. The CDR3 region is CASSPHGTVDTDTQYF. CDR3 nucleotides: TGTGCCAGCAGCCCTCACGGGACAGTTGACACAGATACGCAGTATTTT.